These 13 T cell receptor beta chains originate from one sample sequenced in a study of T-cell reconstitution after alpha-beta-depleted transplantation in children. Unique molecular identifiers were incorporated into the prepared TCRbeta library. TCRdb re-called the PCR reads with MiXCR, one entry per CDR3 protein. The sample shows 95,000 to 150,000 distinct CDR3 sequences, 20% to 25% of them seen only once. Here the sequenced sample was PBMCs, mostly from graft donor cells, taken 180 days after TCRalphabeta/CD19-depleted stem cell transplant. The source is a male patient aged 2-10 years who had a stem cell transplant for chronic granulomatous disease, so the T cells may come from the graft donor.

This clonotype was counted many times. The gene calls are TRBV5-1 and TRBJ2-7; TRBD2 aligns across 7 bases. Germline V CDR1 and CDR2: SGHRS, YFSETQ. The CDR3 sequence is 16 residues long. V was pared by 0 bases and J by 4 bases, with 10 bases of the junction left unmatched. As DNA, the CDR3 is TGCGCCAGCAGCTTGGGGGTAAGGGACTACTGGTACGAGCAGTACTTC. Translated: CASSLGVRDYWYEQYF. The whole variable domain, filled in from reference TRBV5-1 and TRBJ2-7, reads KAGVTQTPRYLIKTRGQQVTLSCSPISGHRSVSWYQQTPGQGLQFLFEYFSETQRNKGNFPGRFSGRQFSNSRSEMNVSTLELGDSALYLCASSLGVRDYWYEQYFGPGTRLTVT.

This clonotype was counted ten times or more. The CDR3 spells CASSLDRSSYNEQFF. The CDR3 region has the DNA TGTGCCAGCAGCCTCGACAGGAGTTCCTACAATGAGCAGTTCTTC. The chain uses TRBV12-3 or TRBV12-4 and TRBJ2-1, with a tentative D call TRBD1 (6 bases). This CDR3 is built from 15 residues. Trimming cost V 6 bases and J 1 base, with 13 bases left between them.

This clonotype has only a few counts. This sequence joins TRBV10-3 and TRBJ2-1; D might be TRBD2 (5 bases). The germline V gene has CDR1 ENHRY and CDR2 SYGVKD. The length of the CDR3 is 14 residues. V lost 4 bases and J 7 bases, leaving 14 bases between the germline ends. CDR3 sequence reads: CAISARTYPNEQFF. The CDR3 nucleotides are TGTGCCATCAGTGCTCGGACTTACCCAAATGAGCAGTTCTTC.

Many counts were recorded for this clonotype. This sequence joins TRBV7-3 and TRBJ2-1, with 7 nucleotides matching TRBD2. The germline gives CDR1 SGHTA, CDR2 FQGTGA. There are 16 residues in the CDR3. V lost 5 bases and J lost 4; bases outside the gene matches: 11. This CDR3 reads CASSPGGDGRYNEQFF. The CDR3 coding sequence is TGTGCCAGCAGCCCTGGGGGGGACGGCAGATACAATGAGCAGTTCTTC.

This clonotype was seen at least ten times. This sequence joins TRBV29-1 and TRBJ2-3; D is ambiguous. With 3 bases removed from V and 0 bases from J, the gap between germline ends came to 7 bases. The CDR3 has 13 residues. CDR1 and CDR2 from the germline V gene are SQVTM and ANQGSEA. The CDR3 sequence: CSVEVTSTDTQYF. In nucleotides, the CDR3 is TGCAGCGTTGAGGTGACCAGCACAGATACGCAGTATTTT.

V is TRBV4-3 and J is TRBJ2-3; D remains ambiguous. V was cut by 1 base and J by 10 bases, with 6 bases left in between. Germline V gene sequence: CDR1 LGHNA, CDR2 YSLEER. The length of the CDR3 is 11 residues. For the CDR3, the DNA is TGCGCCAGCAGCCAAGGACAAGCGCAGTATTTT. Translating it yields CASSQGQAQYF.

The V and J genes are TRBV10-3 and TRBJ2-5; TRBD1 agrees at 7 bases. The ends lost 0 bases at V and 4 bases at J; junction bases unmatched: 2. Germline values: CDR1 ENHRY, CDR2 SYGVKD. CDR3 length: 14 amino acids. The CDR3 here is CAISESPGGETQYF. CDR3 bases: TGTGCCATCAGTGAGTCTCCAGGGGGAGAGACCCAGTACTTC.

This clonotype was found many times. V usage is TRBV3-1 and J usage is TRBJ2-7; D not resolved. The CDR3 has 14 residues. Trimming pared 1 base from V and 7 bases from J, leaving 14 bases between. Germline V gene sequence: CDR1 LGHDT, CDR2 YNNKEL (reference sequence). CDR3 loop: CASSQGASSEEQYF. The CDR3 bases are TGTGCCAGCAGCCAAGGGGCCAGCTCGGAGGAGCAGTACTTC.

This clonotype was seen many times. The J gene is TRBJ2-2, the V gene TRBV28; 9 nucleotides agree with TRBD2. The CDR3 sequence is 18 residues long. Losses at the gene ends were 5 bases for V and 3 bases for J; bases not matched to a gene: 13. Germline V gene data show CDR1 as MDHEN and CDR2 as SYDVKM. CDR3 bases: TGTGCCAGCAGTGTATATCCCTCTAGCGGGGACTACACCGGGGAGCTGTTTTTT. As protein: CASSVYPSSGDYTGELFF. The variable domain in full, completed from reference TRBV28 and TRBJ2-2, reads DVKVTQSSRYLVKRTGEKVFLECVQDMDHENMFWYRQDPGLGLRLIYFSYDVKMKEKGDIPEGYSVSREKKERFSLILESASTNQTSMYLCASSVYPSSGDYTGELFFGEGSRLTVL.

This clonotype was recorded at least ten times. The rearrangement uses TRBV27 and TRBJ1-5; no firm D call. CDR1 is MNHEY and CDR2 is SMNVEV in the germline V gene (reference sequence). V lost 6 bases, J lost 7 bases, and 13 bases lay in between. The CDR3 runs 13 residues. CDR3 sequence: CASSLTSGQPQHF. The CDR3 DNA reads TGTGCCAGCAGCCTTACGAGTGGACAGCCCCAGCATTTT.

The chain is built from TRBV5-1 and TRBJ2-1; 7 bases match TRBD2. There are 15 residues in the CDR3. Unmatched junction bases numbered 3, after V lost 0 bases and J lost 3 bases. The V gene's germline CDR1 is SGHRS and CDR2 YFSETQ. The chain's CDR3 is CASSLGRTSYNEQFF. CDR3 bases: TGCGCCAGCAGCTTGGGGCGGACTAGCTACAATGAGCAGTTCTTC. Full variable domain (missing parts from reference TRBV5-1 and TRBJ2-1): KAGVTQTPRYLIKTRGQQVTLSCSPISGHRSVSWYQQTPGQGLQFLFEYFSETQRNKGNFPGRFSGRQFSNSRSEMNVSTLELGDSALYLCASSLGRTSYNEQFFGPGTRLTVL.

CDR3: CASSLYDRSTEAFF. In DNA form, the CDR3 reads TGTGCCAGCAGCTTATACGACAGAAGTACTGAAGCTTTCTTT. This rearrangement joins TRBV5-5 to TRBJ1-1; perhaps TRBD1 as D (5 bases). Trimming removed 2 bases from V and 5 bases from J, with 13 bases in between. The CDR3 has 14 amino acids. CDR1 and CDR2 from the germline V gene are SGHKS and YYEKEE (reference sequence).

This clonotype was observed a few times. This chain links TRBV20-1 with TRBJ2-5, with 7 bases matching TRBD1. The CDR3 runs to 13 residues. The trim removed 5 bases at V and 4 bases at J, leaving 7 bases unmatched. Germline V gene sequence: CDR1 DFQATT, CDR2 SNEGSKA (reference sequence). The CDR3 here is CSALGQVGETQYF. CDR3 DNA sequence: TGCAGTGCTCTAGGACAGGTTGGAGAGACCCAGTACTTC.